The present T cell receptor beta chain was sequenced within a study of OX40 agonist ivuxolimab in advanced cancers. On the study more broadly: It was ivuxolimab, an agonistic anti-OX40 (CD134) antibody, that patients were treated with. Patients in dose escalation had liver, melanoma, kidney or head and neck cancers.

Assay used: immunoSEQ multiplex PCR; TCRdb lists only in-frame clones, some missing. The sample has tens of thousands of clones, 85% to 90% seen once. V shed 5 bases and J 3 bases; nucleotides not matched to a gene: 7. Germline-derived CDR1 and CDR2 are WNHNN and SYGVQD (reference sequence). The length of the CDR3 is 17 residues. This clone has only one observation. The V gene is TRBV10-1, the J gene TRBJ2-3, with 14 bases fitting TRBD2. The sequence was obtained from an adult with an advanced solid tumor such as melanoma, head and neck, liver or kidney cancer. The sequenced sample was CD4+ or CD8+ T cells sorted from blood, obtained in a trial of the OX40 agonist ivuxolimab. The CDR3 sequence: CASSFLGLAGGTDTQYF. In nucleotides, the CDR3 is TGCGCCAGCAGTTTCCTTGGACTAGCGGGGGGAACAGATACGCAGTATTTT.